Following are 25 T cell receptor beta chains from one sample sequenced in a study of T cells in Graves' hyperthyroidism and ophthalmopathy. Template material for amplifying TCR beta CDR3 regions consisted of RNA transcripts. HTBI primers were the set used in a first-round RT-PCR of the TCR CDR3. TCRdb re-called the multiplex PCR reads through MiXCR, storing one row per CDR3 protein. The table includes 400,000 to 600,000 distinct CDR3 sequences, less than 25% detected once. Sequencing was performed on blood. These receptors originate from a man aged 18 to 30 with Graves' hyperthyroidism.

This clonotype has just a few counts. The genes are TRBV12-3 or TRBV12-4 and TRBJ1-2; TRBD1 is a possible D gene (6 bases). The CDR3 totals 13 residues. V was trimmed by 5 bases and J by 5 bases, leaving 12 bases between them. The CDR3 DNA reads TGTGCCAGCAGTAAAACAGGGAAGTATGGCTACACCTTC. It yields the protein CASSKTGKYGYTF.

The sample holds many counts of this clonotype. The gene calls are TRBV6-1 and TRBJ1-1; D is ambiguous. The CDR3 is made up of 12 amino acids. Trimming left V 6 bases short and J 7 bases short, with 12 bases between. CDR1 and CDR2 from the germline V gene are MNHNS and SASEGT. The CDR3 is CASRSYQHEAFF. In nucleotides, the CDR3 is TGTGCCAGCAGATCCTACCAGCATGAAGCTTTCTTT.

This clonotype was recorded many times. The CDR3 bases are TGTGCCAGCAGTTTGGGGGCCCCTCTTAACTATGGCTACACCTTC. Amino acid sequence: CASSLGAPLNYGYTF. The rearrangement joins TRBV12-3 or TRBV12-4 to TRBJ1-2, with D perhaps matching TRBD1 (6 bases). There are 15 residues in the CDR3. Between the trimmed V and J ends, which lost 3 bases and 1 base, there was a span of 12 bases.

This clonotype showed up just a few times. V gene TRBV24-1 combines with J gene TRBJ2-2; weak D call: TRBD2 (6 bases). CDR3 size: 16 residues. The germline gives CDR1 KGHDR, CDR2 SFDVKD. V was cut by 1 base and J by 0 bases, with 8 bases left in between. The CDR3 protein is CATSDFGGTNTGELFF. Written as DNA, the CDR3 is TGTGCCACCAGTGATTTCGGGGGTACGAACACCGGGGAGCTGTTTTTT.

This clonotype was recorded at least ten times. The chain recombines TRBV7-8 with TRBJ1-5; D not certain. With 7 bases removed from V and 5 bases from J, the gap between germline ends came to 12 bases. Germline assignment: CDR1 SGHVS and CDR2 FQNEAQ. The CDR3 totals 13 residues. CDR3 DNA: TGTGCCAGCACCGCTGCTCTCCATCAGCCCCAGCATTTT. This translates into CASTAALHQPQHF.

This clonotype was observed many times. Written as DNA, the CDR3 is TGTGCCAGCAGTGTAGGGGCTGGGAACACTGAAGCTTTCTTT. It specifies CASSVGAGNTEAFF. The chain uses TRBV2 and TRBJ1-1; a possible D gene is TRBD1 (5 bases). The CDR3 spans 14 residues. The germline V gene has CDR1 SNHLY and CDR2 FYNNEI. The V end lost 4 bases, the J end lost 1 base, and 10 bases lay between the germline ends.

This clonotype was counted a few times. This clone may be a read error of a much larger clone one base away. V usage is TRBV7-8 and J usage is TRBJ2-5; D is undetermined. CDR1 is SGHVS and CDR2 is FQNEAQ in the germline V gene. This CDR3 region has 14 residues. CDR3: CASSLPDVPETKYF. The CDR3 coding sequence is TGTGCCAGCAGCCTCCCCGACGTACCGGAGACCAAGTACTTC. The entire variable domain, with the rest obtained from reference TRBV7-8 and TRBJ2-5, is as follows: GAGVSQSPRYKVAKRGQDVALRCDPISGHVSLFWYQQALGQGPEFLTYFQNEAQLDKSGLPSDRFFAERPEGSVSTLKIQRTQQEDSAVYLCASSLPDVPETKYFGPGTRLLVL.

At least ten counts were recorded for this clonotype. This chain joins TRBV28 and TRBJ2-7, with D tentatively TRBD2 (5 bases). V lost 1 base and J lost 2, with 12 bases in between. The germline V gene encodes CDR1 MDHEN and CDR2 SYDVKM. The CDR3 has 15 residues. The CDR3 loop reads CASSLSSGVAYEQYF. DNA of the CDR3: TGTGCCAGCAGTTTATCCAGCGGAGTTGCCTACGAGCAGTACTTC.

V and J are TRBV12-3 or TRBV12-4 and TRBJ1-5, with a weak D call TRBD1 (6 bases). V lost 5 bases and J lost 7, with 15 bases in between. CDR3 size: 14 residues. CDR3 DNA sequence: TGTGCCAGCAGTAGACAGGACCCGGCGCAGCCCCAGCATTTT. Protein: CASSRQDPAQPQHF.

Only one count was recorded for this clonotype. Relative to the germline gene, one junction end is altered; a read error may explain this. This chain uses TRBV12-3 or TRBV12-4 with TRBJ1-1; 7 nucleotides align to TRBD1. This CDR3 has 12 amino acids. The CDR3 DNA reads as TGTGCCAGCACCTTAGGGGGCACTGAAGCTTGCTTT. Residues: CASTLGGTEACF.

The rearrangement uses TRBV20-1 and TRBJ1-2; D might be TRBD1 (6 bases). Trimming stripped 5 bases from V and 4 bases from J, with 14 bases between. The germline V gene encodes CDR1 DFQATT and CDR2 SNEGSKA (reference sequence). The CDR3 is made up of 13 amino acids. The CDR3 region has the DNA TGCAGTGCTTTCAACAGGGACGGCTATGGCTACACCTTC. Amino acids: CSAFNRDGYGYTF.

The chain joins TRBV6-4 to TRBJ2-7; no clear D gene. V gave up 4 bases and J gave up 6 bases, with 7 bases separating them. The germline gives CDR1 MRHNA, CDR2 SNTAGT. The length of the CDR3 is 11 residues. CDR3 nucleotides: TGTGCCAGCAGTGGACCCTCCGAGCAGTACTTC. This codes for CASSGPSEQYF.

CDR3 sequence reads: CASSFQTSTGELFF. The CDR3 DNA reads as TGCGCCAGCAGCTTCCAGACTAGCACCGGGGAGCTGTTTTTT. V is TRBV5-1 and J is TRBJ2-2, with D possibly TRBD2 on 6 matching bases. The CDR3 is made up of 14 amino acids. The germline V gene encodes CDR1 SGHRS and CDR2 YFSETQ. Trimming shortened V by 2 bases and J by 4 bases, and 9 bases separated the two germline ends.

The CDR3 spells CASSSEGWPNQPQHF. The CDR3, as DNA: TGTGCCAGCAGTTCTGAAGGTTGGCCAAATCAGCCCCAGCATTTT. V usage is TRBV6-5 and J usage is TRBJ1-5; D is ambiguous. V shed 4 bases and J shed 4 bases, with 14 bases lying between them. The length of the CDR3 is 15 residues. The germline V gene encodes CDR1 MNHEY and CDR2 SVGAGI.

The rearrangement links TRBV6-1 to TRBJ1-2; 7 bases agree with TRBD1. The ends lost 6 bases at V and 4 bases at J; junction bases unmatched: 14. Per germline, CDR1 MNHNS and CDR2 SASEGT. The CDR3 totals 16 residues. The CDR3 nucleotides are TGTGCCAGCAGACAAACACAGGGGAGTCGGAGCTATGGCTACACCTTC. Translating gives CASRQTQGSRSYGYTF.

To note about this clonotype: An end of the junction differs from the germline gene, which may be a read error. V usage is TRBV25-1 and J usage is TRBJ2-5, with 8 bases identical to TRBD1. Germline CDR1 MGHDK, CDR2 SYGVNS. The length of the CDR3 is 16 residues. The CDR3: CATSDLRTGTRETQYF. The CDR3 DNA is TGTGCCACCAGTGATCTCCGGACAGGGACGAGAGAGACCCAGTACTTC.

The chain is built from TRBV24-1 and TRBJ1-5; no definite D call. CDR3 length equals 12 residues. The ends were cut back, 9 bases at V and 9 bases at J, with 14 bases in the middle. The germline CDR1 and CDR2 sequences are KGHDR and SFDVKD. CDR3 nucleotides: TGTGCCACCGGGCCGACCAGCGGGCCCCAGCATTTT. Amino acid sequence: CATGPTSGPQHF.

V is TRBV6-1 and J is TRBJ2-7, with TRBD1 matching over 7 bases. This CDR3 has 16 residues. Germline values: CDR1 MNHNS, CDR2 SASEGT. The V gene end was trimmed by 6 bases and the J gene end by 2 bases; junction bases not matched to a gene: 13. CDR3 sequence (DNA): TGTGCCAGCAGCCATATACAGGGGATTACCCCCTACGAGCAGTACTTC. This codes for CASSHIQGITPYEQYF.

This rearrangement joins TRBV2 to TRBJ2-7; D tentatively reads TRBD1 or TRBD2 (6 bases each). V gave up 2 bases and J gave up 7 bases, with 15 bases separating them. This CDR3 is built from 14 residues. Germline CDR1 SNHLY, CDR2 FYNNEI. In DNA, the CDR3 is TGTGCCAGCAGTGAACTGCGGCAGGGGAGGGAGCAGTACTTC. Translation: CASSELRQGREQYF.

V usage is TRBV6-1 and J usage is TRBJ2-2, with 9 nucleotides matching TRBD2. Germline CDR1 is MNHNS and CDR2 is SASEGT. The CDR3 sequence is 15 residues long. The V and J ends lost 6 bases and 3 bases, in that order; junction bases with no gene match: 5. The DNA for the CDR3 is TGTGCCAGCAGGTCGACTAGCGGAGACACCGGGGAGCTGTTTTTT. Translated, it gives CASRSTSGDTGELFF.

This clonotype has ten or more counts. The V gene is TRBV6-5, the J gene TRBJ1-3, with no clear D. Trimming left V 0 bases short and J 6 bases short, with 9 bases between. Germline V gene lookup returns CDR1 MNHEY and CDR2 SVGAGI. The CDR3 loop spans 14 amino acids. CDR3 coding DNA: TGTGCCAGCAGTTACTCGGGCGGCCTAAACACCATATATTTT. As protein: CASSYSGGLNTIYF.

V usage is TRBV29-1 and J usage is TRBJ1-2; D may be TRBD1 (6 bases). The CDR3 spans 13 residues. From germline, CDR1 is SQVTM and CDR2 ANQGSEA. Trimming shortened V by 4 bases and J by 6 bases, and 15 bases separated the two germline ends. CDR3 amino acids: CSVAVGGRHGYTF. The CDR3 nucleotides are TGCAGCGTTGCGGTGGGGGGGCGTCATGGCTACACCTTC.

The table lists this clonotype with many counts. The rearrangement joins TRBV10-3 to TRBJ1-2; D not certain. The CDR3 runs 14 residues. Trimming stripped 3 bases from V and 7 bases from J, with 15 bases between. The germline V gene has CDR1 ENHRY and CDR2 SYGVKD. CDR3 bases: TGTGCCATCAGTGATCATCCGGGTTTAGGTGGCTACACCTTC. This encodes CAISDHPGLGGYTF.

The sample holds many counts of this clonotype. This rearrangement joins TRBV28 to TRBJ2-5; D may match TRBD1 or TRBD2 (7 bases each). The V end was cut by 6 bases, the J end by 4 bases, with 15 bases between. This CDR3 region has 14 residues. Germline V gene lookup returns CDR1 MDHEN and CDR2 SYDVKM. This CDR3 is CASSRGGQAETQYF. DNA of the CDR3: TGTGCCAGCAGCAGGGGGGGTCAGGCAGAGACCCAGTACTTC.

Comment on this clonotype: This sequence may be a read error, since a much larger clone differs from it by one base. The chain uses TRBV7-8 and TRBJ1-1; D perhaps matches TRBD1 (5 bases). Germline V gene data show CDR1 as SGHVS and CDR2 as FQNEAQ. The CDR3 runs to 14 residues. CDR3 nucleotide sequence: TGTGCCAGCTTTCCGGGGGATATGAACACTGAATCTTTCTTT. Translation gives CASFPGDMNTESFF.